The sequence of this TCR beta chain was determined in a study of T cell responses to AZD1222 COVID-19 vaccine. Broader study findings: Repertoire sampling occurred only after the peak T cell response. There were mostly white British donors and more females than males, and clonal diversity was possibly underestimated. Targets within unmutated variant regions were reportedly found for nearly half of spike-specific TCRs.

Here immunoSEQ multiplex PCR was the method, and the copy in TCRdb shows in-frame clones only, minus some. This sample has 55,000 to 60,000 clones, with roughly 85% found just once. A remark on this clone: Its antigen is not identified.

The CDR3 has 15 residues. Per the germline V gene, CDR1 is SQVTM and CDR2 is ANQGSEA. Between the trimmed V and J ends, which lost 6 bases and 3 bases, there was a span of 21 bases. This sequence originates from an adult in good health. The chain has TRBV29-1 and TRBJ2-7; D assignment may be TRBD1 or TRBD2 (6 bases each). Specimen: peripheral blood, collected on day 0 of MenACWY control vaccination. The CDR3 here is CSVIVSRGTRYEQYF. CDR3 in DNA: TGCAGCGTGATTGTGTCTCGCGGGACACGCTACGAGCAGTACTTC.